This is a list of T cell receptor beta chains from one sample in a study of blood T cell repertoires in COVID-19. The assay was immunoSEQ multiplex PCR, and TCRdb's table has in-frame clones only and misses some. This repertoire shows approximately 200,000 clones, around 89% found once; its top ten account for roughly 3.7%. The sample consisted of PBMCs or T cells enriched from blood (not recorded which). These receptors were collected from a woman under 30 in a cohort exposed to, infected with or recovered from COVID-19 (not recorded which). Each CDR3 is given with its conserved first and last residue. Fields, in order: J gene, D gene, CDR3 length, clone size, V gene, CDR3 protein, CDR3 DNA. D genes are given only for firm matches. Rows give clone size only sometimes, using once, few, many, or a class for an expanded clone.

TRBJ1-1	NA	14	NA	TRBV19	CASSIRRGDTEAFF	TGTGCCAGTAGTATCCGTCGGGGGGACACTGAAGCTTTCTTT
TRBJ1-2	TRBD1	13	NA	TRBV4-2	CASSPWDSYGYTF	TGTGCCAGCAGCCCATGGGACAGCTATGGCTACACCTTC
TRBJ1-1	NA	13	NA	TRBV28	CASSLFEEVEAFF	TGTGCCAGCAGTTTATTTGAGGAGGTTGAAGCTTTCTTT
TRBJ1-2	TRBD1	14	NA	TRBV19	CASSQGQGAEGYTF	TGTGCCAGTAGTCAGGGACAGGGGGCAGAAGGCTACACCTTC
TRBJ2-1	TRBD1	14	NA	TRBV7-7	CASSLGQGASEQFF	TGTGCCAGCAGCTTAGGCCAGGGGGCAAGTGAGCAGTTCTTC
TRBJ2-5	TRBD2	15	once	TRBV27	CASSPGLAGGETQYF	TGTGCCAGCAGTCCGGGACTAGCGGGCGGAGAGACCCAGTACTTC
TRBJ2-5	NA	13	NA	TRBV7-9	CASSSPTVETQYF	TGTGCCAGCAGCTCCCCTACCGTGGAGACCCAGTACTTC
TRBJ1-4	NA	16	NA	TRBV6-5	CASSYSMSERNEKLFF	TGTGCCAGCAGTTACTCGATGTCGGAGAGGAATGAAAAACTGTTTTTT
TRBJ1-2	TRBD1	17	few	TRBV27	CASSFTQGVGIDYGYTF	TGTGCCAGCAGTTTTACACAGGGGGTGGGGATTGATTATGGCTACACCTTC
TRBJ1-6	NA	17	NA	TRBV28	CASSAPEGGSYNSPLHF	TGTGCCAGCAGTGCCCCGGAGGGTGGTTCCTATAATTCACCCCTCCACTTT
TRBJ2-1	NA	15	NA	TRBV19	CASSQNPGQRVQQFF	TGTGCCAGTAGCCAGAACCCGGGACAGCGGGTCCAGCAGTTCTTC
TRBJ2-5	NA	11	NA	TRBV29-1	CSGSVGETQYF	TGCAGCGGGAGTGTCGGAGAGACCCAGTACTTC
TRBJ2-3	NA	14	NA	TRBV5-1	CASSSDFPTDTQYF	TGCGCCAGCAGCTCGGACTTCCCCACAGATACGCAGTATTTT
TRBJ1-1	NA	12	NA	TRBV5-4	CASSLGKGEAFF	TGTGCCAGCAGCTTGGGAAAGGGGGAAGCTTTCTTT
TRBJ2-2	NA	14	NA	TRBV7-3	CASSFGQNTGELFF	TGTGCCAGCAGTTTTGGACAGAACACCGGGGAGCTGTTTTTT
TRBJ2-3	TRBD2	18	once	TRBV10-3	CAISEPGLAGTSTDTQYF	TGTGCCATCAGTGAGCCGGGACTAGCGGGGACTAGCACAGATACGCAGTATTTT
TRBJ1-6	NA	14	NA	TRBV5-4	CASRNDRINSPLHF	TGTGCCAGCAGAAACGACAGGATTAATTCACCCCTCCACTTT
TRBJ1-5	NA	14	NA	TRBV25-1	CASSESGGNQPQHF	TGTGCCAGCAGTGAATCAGGGGGCAATCAGCCCCAGCATTTT
TRBJ2-7	NA	16	NA	TRBV18	CASSPPSAGAPYEQYF	TGTGCCAGCTCACCACCATCTGCAGGGGCCCCCTACGAGCAGTACTTC
TRBJ1-5	TRBD1	20	NA	TRBV28	CASSHSKDRGRGSSNQPQHF	TGTGCCAGCAGTCACAGCAAGGACAGGGGGCGAGGAAGTAGCAATCAGCCCCAGCATTTT
TRBJ2-1	NA	15	NA	TRBV5-4	CASSLGLVTHNEQFF	TGTGCCAGCAGCTTAGGACTGGTCACCCACAATGAGCAGTTCTTC
TRBJ2-2	TRBD2	19	NA	TRBV5-1	CASSFPGTSGKLGTGELFF	TGCGCCAGCAGCTTCCCTGGGACTAGCGGGAAGTTGGGCACCGGGGAGCTGTTTTTT
TRBJ2-2	NA	14	NA	TRBV24-1	CATSDSTNTGELFF	TGTGCCACCAGTGATTCGACTAACACCGGGGAGCTGTTTTTT
TRBJ2-1	NA	13	NA	TRBV6-5	CATSRLPYNEQFF	TGTGCGACCTCACGACTACCCTACAATGAGCAGTTCTTC
TRBJ1-2	NA	14	NA	TRBV5-1	CASSTAGNNYGYTF	TGCGCCAGCAGCACCGCCGGGAATAACTATGGCTACACCTTC
TRBJ2-5	TRBD2	16	NA	TRBV7-8	CASSLASGLEGETQYF	TGTGCCAGCAGCTTAGCCTCCGGACTAGAAGGGGAGACCCAGTACTTC
TRBJ1-1	NA	15	NA	TRBV5-1	CASSPTGWANTEAFF	TGCGCCAGCAGCCCTACAGGGTGGGCGAACACTGAAGCTTTCTTT
TRBJ2-7	TRBD2	14	NA	TRBV7-3	CASSELAGASEQYF	TGTGCCAGCAGCGAACTAGCGGGAGCATCGGAGCAGTACTTC
TRBJ1-1	TRBD1	15	NA	TRBV2	CASSLDRGSLSEAFF	TGTGCCAGCAGTCTGGACAGGGGCTCGCTGAGTGAAGCTTTCTTT
TRBJ2-3	NA	13	NA	TRBV6-4	CASRGTGTDTQYF	TGTGCCAGCAGGGGCACAGGCACAGATACGCAGTATTTT
TRBJ2-1	NA	14	NA	TRBV2	CASSSITASDEQFF	TGTGCCAGCAGCTCAATAACCGCGAGTGATGAGCAGTTCTTC
TRBJ1-2	NA	16	NA	TRBV9	CASSGDSSSRDYGYTF	TGTGCCAGCAGTGGCGACAGTTCGTCAAGAGACTATGGCTACACCTTC
TRBJ1-2	TRBD1	14	NA	TRBV27	CASSSPDRGHGYTF	TGTGCCAGCAGTTCCCCGGACAGGGGTCATGGCTACACCTTC
TRBJ1-4	NA	15	NA	TRBV28	CASSLTGSTNEKLFF	TGTGCCAGCAGTCTAACAGGCTCCACTAATGAAAAACTGTTTTTT
TRBJ1-2	TRBD1	15	NA	TRBV6-5	CASSYSGDSTYGYTF	TGTGCCAGCAGTTACTCGGGGGACAGTACTTATGGCTACACCTTC
TRBJ2-3	NA	11	NA	TRBV29-1	CSVTSTDTQYF	TGCAGCGTAACTAGCACAGATACGCAGTATTTT